The rows below give T cell receptor beta chains drawn from one sample of a study of cytomegalovirus exposure and HLA in healthy donors. Data came from immunoSEQ multiplex PCR; TCRdb stores just in-frame clones and leaves some out. The sample includes about 100,000 clones, around 77% seen only once; the top ten take roughly 9.1%. Sequences were obtained from PBMCs. The receptor source for this set is a male donor in good health and CMV-seropositive. CDR3s leave out the opening cysteine and the closing phenylalanine or tryptophan. Fields, in order: V gene, J gene, CDR3 protein.

>TRBV2|TRBJ1-4
ASSPGGRALNEKLF
>TRBV28|TRBJ2-7
ASSPTGSYEQY
>TRBV6-4|TRBJ2-1
ASSDSGVGEQF
>TRBV18|TRBJ1-4
ASSLLTTTGTGVARREKLF
>TRBV28|TRBJ2-5
ASSSPSGSQETQY
>TRBV7-6|TRBJ2-1
ASSLSSDYNEQF
>TRBV28|TRBJ2-7
ATAPYGTPNYEQY
>TRBV7-2|TRBJ1-4
ASRDRATNEKLF
>TRBV6-5|TRBJ1-2
ASSRDSTNYGYT
>TRBV7-9|TRBJ2-1
SSSLPSGSPYNEQF
>TRBV5-1|TRBJ1-5
ASSFLGGENQPQH
>TRBV18|TRBJ2-1
ASSGGQGSDEQF
>TRBV5-1|TRBJ2-1
ASSPELALVYNEQF
>TRBV7-9|TRBJ2-7
ASSLSGQLYEQY
>TRBV21-1|TRBJ2-7
ASTGDWTLAGGFYEQY
>TRBV25-1|TRBJ2-2
ASSVRDRFTGELF
>TRBV18|TRBJ1-3
ASSPMVVNSGNTIY
>TRBV7-3|TRBJ1-1
ASSQGMNTEAF
>TRBV19|TRBJ2-2
ASSGSGVTGELF
>TRBV29-1|TRBJ2-2
SARSGPAGELF
>TRBV11-2|TRBJ2-3
ASSLGLSADTQY
>TRBV6-6|TRBJ1-1
ASSYSAGSSGAF
>TRBV5-1|TRBJ1-2
ASSLATGSGGYT
>TRBV7-2|TRBJ2-7
ASSLGLVYEQY
>TRBV2|TRBJ2-3
ASSVLASTDTQY
>TRBV6-5|TRBJ2-5
ASSPTGNSQETQY
>TRBV11-2|TRBJ1-2
ASSLVTGYGYT
>TRBV4-3|TRBJ2-3
ASSQNGQGADTQY
>TRBV6-5|TRBJ2-7
ASTKQGALDEQY
>TRBV6-1|TRBJ2-4
ASSEGQANVAKNIQY